This is a list of T cell receptor beta chains from one sample in a study of cytomegalovirus exposure and HLA in healthy donors. Produced via immunoSEQ multiplex PCR; TCRdb's table is partial and in-frame only. The listing contains 100,000 to 150,000 clones. The specimen was PBMCs. Receptors were obtained from a man between 18 and 35 years old in good health and CMV-seronegative. CDR3s include the opening cysteine and the closing phenylalanine or tryptophan. The order of the fields is D gene, V gene, J gene, CDR3 DNA, CDR3 protein. A D gene is named only where the DNA matches it firmly.

D gene: -; V gene: TRBV4-3; J gene: TRBJ2-2; CDR3 DNA: TGCGCCAGCAGCCAAGAAGTGAGGACAATGGGGAACACCGGGGAGCTGTTTTTT; CDR3 protein: CASSQEVRTMGNTGELFF
D gene: TRBD1; V gene: TRBV25-1; J gene: TRBJ1-1; CDR3 DNA: TGTGCCAGCGGACAGGGTCCCACTGAAGCTTTCTTT; CDR3 protein: CASGQGPTEAFF
D gene: TRBD1; V gene: TRBV18; J gene: TRBJ2-1; CDR3 DNA: TGTGCCAGCTCACCGCTGTCGGGACAGGGCTCTTCCAATGAGCAGTTCTTC; CDR3 protein: CASSPLSGQGSSNEQFF
D gene: TRBD1; V gene: TRBV7-9; J gene: TRBJ1-6; CDR3 DNA: TGTGCCAGCAGCCATCCGGGACAGGGGAAGGGTAATTCACCCCTCCACTTT; CDR3 protein: CASSHPGQGKGNSPLHF
D gene: -; V gene: TRBV5-1; J gene: TRBJ2-1; CDR3 DNA: TGCGCCAGCAGCTTGAGTGGTGGGGGGGCCGTAAATGAGCAGTTCTTC; CDR3 protein: CASSLSGGGAVNEQFF
D gene: TRBD2; V gene: TRBV27; J gene: TRBJ2-1; CDR3 DNA: TGTGCCAGCAGTTTGAGGGGTATACTAGGGACTAGCGGGAGCCATGAGCAGTTCTTC; CDR3 protein: CASSLRGILGTSGSHEQFF
D gene: TRBD1; V gene: TRBV7-9; J gene: TRBJ2-6; CDR3 DNA: TGTGCCAGCAGCTTAGTTCAGGGGGTCCTCTCTGGGGCCAACGTCCTGACTTTC; CDR3 protein: CASSLVQGVLSGANVLTF
D gene: TRBD1; V gene: TRBV5-1; J gene: TRBJ2-7; CDR3 DNA: TGCGCCAGCAGCTCCGGGACAGGGGGCGTAGAGCAGTACTTC; CDR3 protein: CASSSGTGGVEQYF
D gene: -; V gene: TRBV5-1; J gene: TRBJ2-3; CDR3 DNA: TGCGCCAGCTCACGGAGGGGAATGTCCGAAGCCACCACAGATACGCAGTATTTT; CDR3 protein: CASSRRGMSEATTDTQYF
D gene: TRBD1; V gene: TRBV5-1; J gene: TRBJ1-1; CDR3 DNA: TGCGCCAGCAGCTTGGGACAGGGGCTCACTGAAGCTTTCTTT; CDR3 protein: CASSLGQGLTEAFF
D gene: -; V gene: TRBV6-5; J gene: TRBJ1-1; CDR3 DNA: TGTGCCAGCAGTTACTCGACAGTTTTGAACACTGAAGCTTTCTTT; CDR3 protein: CASSYSTVLNTEAFF
D gene: -; V gene: TRBV9; J gene: TRBJ2-7; CDR3 DNA: TGTGCCAGCAGCGCCACTAGTGTAGACTACGAGCAGTACTTC; CDR3 protein: CASSATSVDYEQYF
D gene: -; V gene: TRBV10-3; J gene: TRBJ2-7; CDR3 DNA: TGTGCCGCTTCGGGAGCCTCCTACGAGCAGTACTTC; CDR3 protein: CAASGASYEQYF
D gene: TRBD1; V gene: TRBV7-7; J gene: TRBJ2-1; CDR3 DNA: TGTGCCAGCAGCCCACAGGGGGGAAATGAGCAGTTCTTC; CDR3 protein: CASSPQGGNEQFF
D gene: -; V gene: TRBV28; J gene: TRBJ2-7; CDR3 DNA: TGTGCCAGCAGTTTTGCGGGATTGAGCTCCTACGAGCAGTACTTC; CDR3 protein: CASSFAGLSSYEQYF
D gene: -; V gene: TRBV27; J gene: TRBJ2-2; CDR3 DNA: TGTGCCAGCAGTCCCGCGAACACCGGGGAGCTGTTTTTT; CDR3 protein: CASSPANTGELFF
D gene: TRBD2; V gene: TRBV5-8; J gene: TRBJ2-5; CDR3 DNA: TGTGCCAGCAGCTGGGGGACTAGCGGGTACCAAGAGACCCAGTACTTC; CDR3 protein: CASSWGTSGYQETQYF
D gene: TRBD1; V gene: TRBV18; J gene: TRBJ2-2; CDR3 DNA: TGTGCCAGCTCCCCACAAGAAGGGACAGACACCGGGGAGCTGTTTTTT; CDR3 protein: CASSPQEGTDTGELFF
D gene: TRBD1; V gene: TRBV28; J gene: TRBJ2-7; CDR3 DNA: TGTGCCAGCAGGGGAACCGGGACAGGGGACGAGCAGTACTTC; CDR3 protein: CASRGTGTGDEQYF
D gene: -; V gene: TRBV6-4; J gene: TRBJ1-1; CDR3 DNA: TGTGCCAGCAGATTAGTTGGAGGTGACGCGGGCACTGAAGCTTTCTTT; CDR3 protein: CASRLVGGDAGTEAFF
D gene: TRBD2; V gene: TRBV6-6; J gene: TRBJ2-7; CDR3 DNA: TGTGCCAGCAGTCGGACTAGCGGGATGGTCGAGCAGTACTTC; CDR3 protein: CASSRTSGMVEQYF
D gene: -; V gene: TRBV27; J gene: TRBJ2-2; CDR3 DNA: TGTGCCAGCAGTTTAGGCCGGGGCGGGGAGCTGTTTTTT; CDR3 protein: CASSLGRGGELFF
D gene: TRBD1; V gene: TRBV29-1; J gene: TRBJ2-3; CDR3 DNA: TGCAGCTCCAGGACAGGGTCAGATACGCAGTATTTT; CDR3 protein: CSSRTGSDTQYF
D gene: -; V gene: TRBV28; J gene: TRBJ1-2; CDR3 DNA: TGTGCCAGCAGTTTGGGACTCGAATACCTCTATGGCTACACCTTC; CDR3 protein: CASSLGLEYLYGYTF
D gene: TRBD2; V gene: TRBV7-2; J gene: TRBJ2-5; CDR3 DNA: TGTGCCAGCAGCTTAGCGGTGGGGACTAGCGGGGGGCCACAAGAGACCCAGTACTTC; CDR3 protein: CASSLAVGTSGGPQETQYF
D gene: -; V gene: TRBV6-1; J gene: TRBJ1-4; CDR3 DNA: TGTGCCAGCAGTGCCTGGACAGCTCGCGGAAATGAAAAACTGTTTTTT; CDR3 protein: CASSAWTARGNEKLFF